Each of the 28 T cell receptor beta chains below was sequenced from the same sample in a study of blood T cell repertoires in COVID-19. Clones were read by immunoSEQ multiplex PCR, and TCRdb kept only the in-frame ones, dropping some. The sample carries under 250,000 clones, roughly 86% recorded once. Sequencing used PBMCs or T cells enriched from blood (not recorded which). The receptor source for this set is a young woman with acute COVID-19.

The chain combines TRBV5-4 with TRBJ1-6; D may be TRBD1 (5 bases). Germline CDR1 SGHNT, CDR2 YYREEE (reference sequence). CDR3 length equals 15 residues. Between the trimmed V and J ends, which lost 4 bases and 7 bases, there was a span of 15 bases. In nucleotides, the CDR3 is TGTGCCAGCAGCCCTACAGGATTCTCGAATTCACCCCTCCACTTT. Translation gives CASSPTGFSNSPLHF.

The count of this clone is one. The chain couples TRBV28 to TRBJ2-3; tentatively, D is TRBD2 (7 bases). Germline assignment: CDR1 MDHEN and CDR2 SYDVKM. The ends were cut back, 7 bases at V and 1 base at J, with 18 bases in the middle. The CDR3 is 16 residues long. In nucleotides, the CDR3 is TGTGCCAGCACCCCCTCCTTGGGGGGGCGCACAGATACGCAGTATTTT. Amino acid sequence: CASTPSLGGRTDTQYF.

V gene TRBV7-2 combines with J gene TRBJ1-1; D is unclear. The CDR3 length is 14 residues. The germline CDR1 and CDR2 sequences are SGHTA and FQGNSA. Trimming removed 2 bases from V and 1 base from J, with 8 bases in between. CDR3 sequence (DNA): TGTGCCAGCAGCTTATTCGGGTCGAACACTGAAGCTTTCTTT. Translating it yields CASSLFGSNTEAFF.

Only one count was recorded for this clone. The gene calls are TRBV20-1 and TRBJ1-2; D perhaps matches TRBD1 (5 bases). V dropped 6 bases and J dropped 6 bases, with 11 bases sitting between them. Germline V CDR1 and CDR2: DFQATT, SNEGSKA (reference sequence). CDR3 length equals 11 residues. CDR3: CSAAPGDGYTF. The CDR3, as DNA: TGCAGTGCCGCTCCGGGGGATGGCTACACCTTC.

The chain couples TRBV5-4 to TRBJ2-7; weak D call: TRBD2 (5 bases). This CDR3 contains 13 residues. Germline V lookup: CDR1 SGHNT, CDR2 YYREEE (reference sequence). V dropped 0 bases and J dropped 2 bases, with 6 bases sitting between them. The CDR3 protein is CASSLGEPYEQYF. CDR3 in DNA: TGTGCCAGCAGCTTGGGGGAGCCCTACGAGCAGTACTTC.

The rearrangement links TRBV4-1 to TRBJ2-7; TRBD1 matches at 8 bases. The germline CDR1 and CDR2 sequences are MGHRA and YSYEKL. The CDR3 contains 14 residues. J was trimmed by 2 bases and V by 4 bases; bases with no gene match: 4. The CDR3 coding sequence is TGCGCCAGCAGCCCAGGGACAGGTGCCTACGAGCAGTACTTC. Amino acids: CASSPGTGAYEQYF.

To note about this clone: The identical CDR3 is also encoded by other nucleotide sequences in the sample. The chain couples TRBV5-1 to TRBJ2-7; 8 nucleotides align to TRBD1. The germline CDR1 and CDR2 sequences are SGHRS and YFSETQ. This CDR3 has 14 amino acids. V shed 4 bases and J 4 bases; nucleotides not matched to a gene: 7. CDR3 protein: CASSLLQGAYEQYF. The DNA of the CDR3 is TGCGCCAGCAGCCTCTTGCAGGGGGCATACGAGCAGTACTTC.

The chain has TRBV15 and TRBJ2-7; 7 bases align to TRBD2. Germline CDR1 LNHNV, CDR2 YYDKDF (reference sequence). The CDR3 has 16 amino acids. V shed 1 base and J 0 bases; nucleotides not matched to a gene: 6. The CDR3 nucleotides read TGTGCCACCAGCAGAGCCGCGGGGGACCACTCCTACGAGCAGTACTTC. This gives the protein CATSRAAGDHSYEQYF.

The chain couples TRBV27 to TRBJ1-1; a possible D gene is TRBD1 (6 bases). CDR1 is MNHEY and CDR2 is SMNVEV in the germline V gene (reference sequence). Trimming removed 5 bases at V and 6 bases at J, with 13 bases between. This CDR3 is built from 13 residues. The CDR3 sequence: CASSQFQGSEAFF. The CDR3, as DNA: TGTGCCAGCAGTCAGTTTCAGGGGTCTGAAGCTTTCTTT.

The rearrangement uses TRBV6-2 or TRBV6-3 and TRBJ2-1; 7 bases map to TRBD1. J gave up 1 base and V 6 bases, and 12 bases lay outside the gene matches. Germline V gene lookup returns CDR1 MNHEY and CDR2 SVGEGT. CDR3 length: 17 residues. The CDR3 spells CASSSPGDSLSYNEQFF. Here the CDR3 DNA reads TGTGCCAGCAGCTCCCCCGGGGACAGCCTATCCTACAATGAGCAGTTCTTC.

V and J are TRBV30 and TRBJ1-5; a weak D match, TRBD1 (5 bases). This CDR3 comprises 14 residues. V shed 2 bases and J shed 0 bases, with 8 bases lying between them. Germline CDR1 is GTSNPN and CDR2 is SVGIG (reference sequence). CDR3 DNA: TGTGCCTGGAGTCAGGGTTATAGCAATCAGCCCCAGCATTTT. Translation gives CAWSQGYSNQPQHF.

CDR3 bases: TGTGCCAGCAGCCCGGACAGGGTTGAACAGCCCCAGCATTTT. This codes for CASSPDRVEQPQHF. The chain has TRBV7-9 and TRBJ1-5; 8 bases match TRBD1. Germline values: CDR1 SEHNR, CDR2 FQNEAQ (reference sequence). CDR3 length equals 14 residues. The trim removed 5 bases at V and 7 bases at J, leaving 7 bases unmatched. The whole variable domain, remainder taken from reference TRBV7-9 and TRBJ1-5, is DTGVSQNPRHKITKRGQNVTFRCDPISEHNRLYWYRQTLGQGPEFLTYFQNEAQLEKSRLLSDRFSAERPKGSFSTLEIQRTEQGDSAMYLCASSPDRVEQPQHFGDGTRLSIL.

V usage is TRBV7-2 and J usage is TRBJ2-7, with 9 nucleotides matching TRBD2. This CDR3 contains 16 residues. Germline V CDR1 and CDR2: SGHTA, FQGNSA. Trimming removed 1 base from V and 5 bases from J; junction bases left unmatched: 9. CDR3 DNA sequence: TGTGCCAGCAGCTTAGTCTCTAGCGGGGCACTCCACGAGCAGTACTTC. Translation: CASSLVSSGALHEQYF.

The gene calls are TRBV20-1 and TRBJ1-1; no firm D call. The length of the CDR3 is 11 residues. Per the germline V gene, CDR1 is DFQATT and CDR2 is SNEGSKA (reference sequence). The CDR3 DNA is TGCATCGTGTCGGGGTACACTGAAGCTTTCTTT. It specifies CIVSGYTEAFF.

The rearrangement joins TRBV29-1 to TRBJ1-6; possibly TRBD1 for D (5 bases). Germline-derived CDR1 and CDR2 are SQVTM and ANQGSEA. Trimming removed 6 bases at V and 8 bases at J, with 17 bases between. CDR3 length: 14 amino acids. The DNA of the CDR3 is TGCAGCGTCAACCTTGGGGGAGGAGATTCACCCCTCCACTTT. Amino acids: CSVNLGGGDSPLHF.

V usage is TRBV19 and J usage is TRBJ1-4; 11 bases are a match to TRBD1. The junction had 6 bases not matched to a gene; V was cut back by 1 base and J by 8 bases. The CDR3 sequence is 16 residues long. Germline V gene lookup returns CDR1 LNHDA and CDR2 SQIVND (reference sequence). CDR3 residues: CASSIASWTGGEKLFF. The DNA of the CDR3 is TGTGCCAGTAGTATAGCTTCTTGGACAGGGGGCGAAAAACTGTTTTTT. Supplemented by reference TRBV19 and TRBJ1-4, the full variable domain reads DGGITQSPKYLFRKEGQNVTLSCEQNLNHDAMYWYRQDPGQGLRLIYYSQIVNDFQKGDIAEGYSVSREKKESFPLTVTSAQKNPTAFYLCASSIASWTGGEKLFFGSGTQLSVL.

The CDR3 loop is CASSLEGGTVYEQYF. Here the CDR3 DNA reads TGTGCCAGCAGCTTAGAGGGCGGGACGGTCTACGAGCAGTACTTC. The chain has TRBV7-8 and TRBJ2-7; D is possibly TRBD2 (6 bases). From germline, CDR1 is SGHVS and CDR2 FQNEAQ. V was cut by 1 base and J by 3 bases, with 13 bases left in between. The CDR3 spans 15 residues.

The V call is TRBV4-1, the J call TRBJ2-1; TRBD2 might be the D (5 bases). The germline CDR1 and CDR2 sequences are MGHRA and YSYEKL. V was shortened by 1 base and J by 9 bases, with 13 bases between the two germline ends. The CDR3 has 14 residues. In nucleotides, the CDR3 is TGCGCCAGCAGCCAAGGACCCCTCGGGGTTGAGCAGTTCTTC. Its translation: CASSQGPLGVEQFF.

This sequence joins TRBV30 and TRBJ1-6; D might be TRBD1 (6 bases). The CDR3 is made up of 15 amino acids. V gave up 1 base and J gave up 10 bases, with 17 bases separating them. Germline loops: CDR1 GTSNPN, CDR2 SVGIG (reference sequence). As DNA, the CDR3 is TGTGCCTGGAGTGATGGACAGCCGTATCGGTCACCCCTCCACTTT. Translation: CAWSDGQPYRSPLHF. Looking up the rest from reference TRBV30 and TRBJ1-6 gives the full variable domain: SQTIHQWPATLVQPVGSPLSLECTVEGTSNPNLYWYRQAAGRGLQLLFYSVGIGQISSEVPQNLSASRPQDRQFILSSKKLLLSDSGFYLCAWSDGQPYRSPLHFGNGTRLTVT.

The chain recombines TRBV6-5 with TRBJ1-1; D remains unclear. The CDR3 runs to 14 residues. CDR1 is MNHEY, CDR2 SVGAGI, per germline. V was trimmed by 4 bases and J by 1 base, leaving 10 bases between them. The CDR3 DNA sequence: TGTGCCAGCAGTTCCCCGGGTAGGAACACTGAAGCTTTCTTT. Its translation is CASSSPGRNTEAFF.

This rearrangement joins TRBV10-3 to TRBJ2-1; tentatively, D is TRBD2 (5 bases). The germline V gene has CDR1 ENHRY and CDR2 SYGVKD. The CDR3 extends over 15 amino acids. V gave up 4 bases and J gave up 7 bases, with 17 bases separating them. DNA for the CDR3: TGTGCCATCAGTGGGGAACCGGACTCCGCTAATGAGCAGTTCTTC. Its translation is CAISGEPDSANEQFF.

The chain joins TRBV5-6 to TRBJ1-2; 7 positions agree with TRBD1. CDR1 is SGHDT, CDR2 YYEEEE, per germline. The CDR3 sequence is 15 residues long. V trimming: 3 bases; J trimming: 5 bases; junction bases outside the gene matches: 10. CDR3 protein: CASSSLEKGQYGYTF. The CDR3 nucleotides are TGTGCCAGCAGCTCCCTTGAAAAGGGACAGTATGGCTACACCTTC. Combining the CDR3 with reference TRBV5-6 and TRBJ1-2 gives the whole variable domain DAGVTQSPTHLIKTRGQQVTLRCSPKSGHDTVSWYQQALGQGPQFIFQYYEEEERQRGNFPDRFSGHQFPNYSSELNVNALLLGDSALYLCASSSLEKGQYGYTFGSGTRLTVV.

This chain connects TRBV21-1 to TRBJ1-3. TRBV21-1 is noted as a pseudogene. CDR3 length equals 15 residues. DNA for the CDR3: TGTGCCAGCAGCCAGAGGGTCTACTCTGGAAACACCATATATTTT. Protein: CASSQRVYSGNTIYF.

The rearrangement uses TRBV11-2 and TRBJ1-1; the match to TRBD1 covers 7 bases. V gave up 5 bases and J gave up 6 bases; unmatched junction bases: 15. The CDR3 spans 16 residues. Germline V gene sequence: CDR1 SGHAT, CDR2 FQNNGV. Here the CDR3 DNA reads TGTGCCAGCAGCCCCCCGACAGGGTGGGTAGTCGCTGAAGCTTTCTTT. This codes for CASSPPTGWVVAEAFF.

In its sample, this clone was seen once. J is TRBJ1-6 and V is TRBV5-4; D is undetermined. Germline V gives CDR1 SGHNT, CDR2 YYREEE (reference sequence). V was trimmed by 6 bases and J by 1 base, leaving 17 bases between them. The CDR3 is made up of 17 amino acids. CDR3 residues: CASTNRGAGSYNSPLHF. As DNA, the CDR3 is TGTGCCAGCACCAACCGGGGAGCCGGGTCCTATAATTCACCCCTCCACTTT.

This clone came up once. V usage is TRBV10-3 and J usage is TRBJ1-6; D unclear. There are 13 residues in the CDR3. Germline loops: CDR1 ENHRY, CDR2 SYGVKD. V was clipped by 11 bases and J by 7 bases, with 15 bases between them. CDR3 coding DNA: TGTGCCGTCGCAGGCTATGGGAATTCACCCCTCCACTTT. This encodes CAVAGYGNSPLHF.

Written as DNA, the CDR3 is TGTGCCAGCAGCGCGACAGGGATGGGTACATGGGATGAGCAGTTCTTC. Translating it yields CASSATGMGTWDEQFF. The V call is TRBV14, the J call TRBJ2-1, with 7 positions matching TRBD1. The CDR3 has 16 amino acids. The germline CDR1 and CDR2 sequences are SGHDN and FVKESK. V shed 5 bases, J shed 8 bases, and the junction held 15 bases outside the gene matches.

This chain uses TRBV10-2 with TRBJ2-7, with TRBD1 as a possible D gene (6 bases). This CDR3 has 15 amino acids. In germline, CDR1 is WSHSY, CDR2 SAAADI. V lost 5 bases to trimming and J lost 2 bases, with 16 bases between them. The CDR3 nucleotides are TGCGCCAGCAGTCCCGGACAGTATTATACCTACGAGCAGTACTTC. Its translation is CASSPGQYYTYEQYF.